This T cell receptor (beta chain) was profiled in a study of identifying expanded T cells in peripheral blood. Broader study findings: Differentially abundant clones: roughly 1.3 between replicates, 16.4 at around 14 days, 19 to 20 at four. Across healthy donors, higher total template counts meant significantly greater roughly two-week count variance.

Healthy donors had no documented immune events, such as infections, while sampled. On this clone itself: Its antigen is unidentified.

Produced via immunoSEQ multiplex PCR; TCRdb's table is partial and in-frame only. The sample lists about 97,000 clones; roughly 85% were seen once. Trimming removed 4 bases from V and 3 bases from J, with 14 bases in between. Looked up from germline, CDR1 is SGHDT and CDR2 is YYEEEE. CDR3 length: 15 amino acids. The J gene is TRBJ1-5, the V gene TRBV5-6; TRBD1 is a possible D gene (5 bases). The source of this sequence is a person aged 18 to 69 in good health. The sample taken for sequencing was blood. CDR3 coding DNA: TGTGCCAGCAGCCTAGGGACGGTAAACAATCAGCCCCAGCATTTT. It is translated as CASSLGTVNNQPQHF.